This entry describes one T cell receptor beta chain. The target antigen is unknown. Collection of blood occurred at baseline, at cycle 4 day 1, and at cycle 7 day 1. The sample belongs to a study of OX40 agonist ivuxolimab in advanced cancers. Study context: Hepatocellular carcinoma, melanoma, renal cell or head and neck cancer occurred in dose-escalation patients.

This CDR3 comprises 15 residues. Germline CDR1 is MNHEY and CDR2 is SVGAGI. V was pared by 1 base and J by 0 bases, with 7 bases between. The table came from immunoSEQ multiplex PCR; TCRdb's copy has only in-frame clones and leaves some out. The sample contains roughly 42,000 clones, around nine tenths of which appear only once. Study-level points and caveats: CD4+ and CD8+ blood T cells expanded clonally by week 6 at 0.1 to 3.0 mg/kg.

J is TRBJ1-5 and V is TRBV6-5; no clear D. The source material was CD4+ or CD8+ T cells sorted from blood, sampled in a trial of the OX40 agonist ivuxolimab. The clonotype was recovered from an adult with an advanced solid tumor such as melanoma, head and neck, liver or kidney cancer. In DNA form, the CDR3 reads TGTGCCAGCAGTTACTACGGGGTTAGCAATCAGCCCCAGCATTTT. Translating it yields CASSYYGVSNQPQHF.